What follows describes a single T cell receptor (beta chain). Data came from immunoSEQ multiplex PCR; TCRdb stores just in-frame clones and leaves some out. Of under 550,000 clones in the sample, around 96% were seen once. These data come from a study of shared clonotypes between healthy human individuals. In the study overall: Three CD4 naive, three CD4 memory, two CD8 naive and one CD8 memory plate were used per donor.

What was sequenced was naive CD4+ T cells sorted from blood. Subset noted: CD45RA+ positively selected. The sequence derives from a woman in her thirties in good health.

The CDR3 is CASSWGLAGVGELFF. Written as DNA, the CDR3 is TGTGCCAGCAGCTGGGGACTAGCGGGAGTCGGGGAGCTGTTTTTT. The genes are TRBV11-1 and TRBJ2-2; 14 nucleotides align to TRBD2. This CDR3 comprises 15 residues. Trimming cost V 4 bases and J 7 bases; bases outside gene matches: 2. Germline V gene lookup returns CDR1 SGHAT and CDR2 FQDESV (reference sequence).